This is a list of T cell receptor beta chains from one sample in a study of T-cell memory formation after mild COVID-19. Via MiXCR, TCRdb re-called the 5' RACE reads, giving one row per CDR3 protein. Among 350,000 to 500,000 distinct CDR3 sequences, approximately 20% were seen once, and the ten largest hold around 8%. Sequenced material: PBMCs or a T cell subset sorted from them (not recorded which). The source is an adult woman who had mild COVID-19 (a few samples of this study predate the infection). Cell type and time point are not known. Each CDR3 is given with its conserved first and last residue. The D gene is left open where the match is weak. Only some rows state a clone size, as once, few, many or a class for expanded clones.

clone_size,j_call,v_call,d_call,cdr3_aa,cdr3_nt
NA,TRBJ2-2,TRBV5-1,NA,CASSLGETGELFF,TGCGCCAGCAGCTTAGGGGAGACCGGGGAGCTGTTTTTT
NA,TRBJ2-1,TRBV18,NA,CASSPDLAGGFF,TGTGCCAGCTCACCAGACCTTGCAGGAGGGTTCTTC
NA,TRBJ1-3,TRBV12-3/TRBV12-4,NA,CASIKQVALSGNTIYF,TGTGCCAGCATTAAACAGGTGGCCCTCTCTGGAAACACCATATATTTT
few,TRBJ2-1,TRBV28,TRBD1,CASSLFARGNEQFF,TGTGCCAGCAGTTTATTCGCCAGGGGGAATGAGCAGTTCTTC
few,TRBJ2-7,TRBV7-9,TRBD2,CASSPVRGGRYEQYF,TGTGCCAGCAGCCCAGTCCGGGGGGGTCGGTACGAGCAGTACTTC
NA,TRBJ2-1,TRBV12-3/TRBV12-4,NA,CATGTAINEQFF,TGTGCCACCGGGACTGCTATCAATGAGCAGTTCTTC
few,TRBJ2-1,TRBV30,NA,CAWSVINEQFF,TGTGCCTGGAGTGTAATCAATGAGCAGTTCTTC
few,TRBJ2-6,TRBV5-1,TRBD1,CASSLGQGVTGANVLTF,TGCGCCAGCAGCTTGGGACAGGGGGTCACTGGGGCCAACGTCCTGACTTTC
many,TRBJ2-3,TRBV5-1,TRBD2,CASSLIRLAGREDTQYF,TGCGCCAGCAGCTTGATCAGACTAGCGGGGAGGGAAGATACGCAGTATTTT
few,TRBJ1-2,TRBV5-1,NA,CASSLSPEGYGYTF,TGCGCCAGCAGCTTGTCGCCGGAAGGCTATGGCTACACCTTC
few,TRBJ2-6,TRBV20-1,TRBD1,CSAPGTGVTGANVLTF,TGCAGTGCCCCCGGGACAGGGGTAACTGGGGCCAACGTCCTGACTTTC
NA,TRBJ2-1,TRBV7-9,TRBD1,CASSLPREGPGQGLNEQFF,TGTGCCAGCAGCTTGCCGAGGGAGGGACCGGGACAGGGCCTCAATGAGCAGTTCTTC
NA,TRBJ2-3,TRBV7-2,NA,CASSMAAGPDTQYF,TGTGCCAGCAGCATGGCAGCTGGGCCAGATACGCAGTATTTT
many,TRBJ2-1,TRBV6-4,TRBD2,CASSGQTSGNNEQFF,TGTGCCAGCAGTGGCCAAACTAGCGGGAACAATGAGCAGTTCTTC
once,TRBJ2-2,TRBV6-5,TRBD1,CASGGQGSTGELFF,TGTGCCAGCGGGGGACAGGGGAGCACCGGGGAGCTGTTTTTT
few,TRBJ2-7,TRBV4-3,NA,CASSQEAGGLGIYEQYF,TGCGCCAGCAGCCAAGAGGCCGGCGGGCTGGGCATCTACGAGCAGTACTTC
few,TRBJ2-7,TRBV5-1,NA,CASRDFNYEQYF,TGCGCCAGCAGGGACTTTAACTACGAGCAGTACTTC
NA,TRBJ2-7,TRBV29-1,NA,CSVGTSSYEQYF,TGCAGCGTTGGAACTAGCTCCTACGAGCAGTACTTC
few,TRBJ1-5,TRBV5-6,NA,CASSARPAPNQPQHF,TGTGCCAGCAGCGCTCGACCGGCGCCCAATCAGCCCCAGCATTTT
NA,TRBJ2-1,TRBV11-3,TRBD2,CASSLGTGTSGDEQFF,TGTGCCAGCAGCTTAGGGACCGGGACTAGCGGGGATGAGCAGTTCTTC
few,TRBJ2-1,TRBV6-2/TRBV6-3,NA,CASSPRLREYNEQFF,TGTGCCAGCAGTCCCCGATTGAGGGAATACAATGAGCAGTTCTTC
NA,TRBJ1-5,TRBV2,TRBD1,CASTLRTGGDQPQHF,TGTGCCAGCACCCTCCGGACAGGGGGGGATCAGCCCCAGCATTTT
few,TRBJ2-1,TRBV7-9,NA,CASSPHELGNEQFF,TGTGCCAGCAGCCCCCACGAGTTGGGCAATGAGCAGTTCTTC
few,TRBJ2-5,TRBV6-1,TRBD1,CASSEFQGVLETQYF,TGTGCCAGCAGTGAATTCCAGGGGGTATTAGAGACCCAGTACTTC
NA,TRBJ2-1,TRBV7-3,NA,CASSLRPPSGESSYNEQFF,TGTGCCAGCAGCTTAAGGCCACCGAGCGGCGAAAGCTCCTACAATGAGCAGTTCTTC
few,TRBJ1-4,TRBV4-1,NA,CASSQPDHPREKLFF,TGCGCCAGCAGCCAACCGGACCACCCCCGCGAAAAACTGTTTTTT
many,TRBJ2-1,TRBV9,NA,CASSVSSQNEQFF,TGTGCCAGCAGCGTATCTAGTCAGAATGAGCAGTTCTTC
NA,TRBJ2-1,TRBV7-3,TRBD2,CASSLLPSELAGRNEQFF,TGTGCCAGCAGCTTATTGCCCTCCGAGTTAGCGGGAAGAAATGAGCAGTTCTTC
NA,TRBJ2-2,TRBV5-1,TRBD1,CASSSGTGAFTGELFF,TGCGCCAGCAGCTCCGGGACAGGGGCTTTCACCGGGGAGCTGTTTTTT
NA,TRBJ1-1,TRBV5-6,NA,CASSQSPGGPNTEAFF,TGTGCCAGCAGCCAGAGCCCGGGGGGGCCGAACACTGAAGCTTTCTTT
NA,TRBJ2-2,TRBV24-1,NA,CATSDPRDTTAGELFF,TGTGCCACCAGTGACCCTAGGGACACTACAGCCGGGGAGCTGTTTTTT
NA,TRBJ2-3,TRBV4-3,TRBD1,CASSHGTGYSTDTQYF,TGCGCCAGCAGCCACGGGACAGGGTATAGCACAGATACGCAGTATTTT
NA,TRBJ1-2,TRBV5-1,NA,CASSPTETRGYTF,TGCGCCAGCAGCCCCACCGAAACCCGAGGCTACACCTTC
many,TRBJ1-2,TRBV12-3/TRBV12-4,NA,CASRITAGDGYTF,TGTGCCAGCAGAATTACGGCCGGGGATGGCTACACCTTC
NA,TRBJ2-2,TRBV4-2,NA,CASSQETGNTGELFF,TGTGCCAGCAGCCAAGAGACAGGGAACACCGGGGAGCTGTTTTTT
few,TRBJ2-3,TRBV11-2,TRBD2,CASSLDGLAGGPFGETDTQYF,TGTGCCAGCAGCTTAGATGGTCTAGCGGGAGGGCCGTTCGGTGAGACAGATACGCAGTATTTT
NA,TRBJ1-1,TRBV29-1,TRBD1,CSVRTGTDTEAFF,TGCAGCGTGCGGACAGGGACGGACACTGAAGCTTTCTTT
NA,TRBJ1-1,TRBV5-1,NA,CASSLSPGEAFF,TGCGCCAGCAGCTTGAGCCCCGGTGAAGCTTTCTTT
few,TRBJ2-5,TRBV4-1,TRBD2,CASSQDEAGSAETQYF,TGCGCCAGCAGCCAAGACGAAGCGGGGAGCGCAGAGACCCAGTACTTC
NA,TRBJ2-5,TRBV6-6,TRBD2,CASRLAGAGQTQYF,TGTGCCAGCAGACTAGCGGGAGCAGGACAGACCCAGTACTTC
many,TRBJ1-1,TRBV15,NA,CATSRDSFPARNTEAFF,TGTGCCACCAGCAGAGATAGCTTCCCGGCGAGGAACACTGAAGCTTTCTTT
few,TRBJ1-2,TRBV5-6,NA,CASSLGGLAYGYTF,TGTGCCAGCAGCTTGGGGGGGTTGGCCTATGGCTACACCTTC
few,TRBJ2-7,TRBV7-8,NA,CATSPLSGSYEQYF,TGTGCCACCAGCCCGCTTAGCGGCTCCTACGAGCAGTACTTC
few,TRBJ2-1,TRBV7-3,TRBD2,CASSLTHLAGRDEQFF,TGTGCCAGCAGCTTAACGCATCTAGCGGGACGGGATGAGCAGTTCTTC
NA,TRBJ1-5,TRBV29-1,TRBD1,CSVGDRGQPQHF,TGCAGCGTTGGGGACAGGGGTCAGCCCCAGCATTTT
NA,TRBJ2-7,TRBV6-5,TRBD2,CASSYSTSGSSYEQYF,TGTGCCAGCAGTTACTCGACTAGCGGGAGCTCCTACGAGCAGTACTTC
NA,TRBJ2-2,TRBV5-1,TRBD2,CASSVTSGAGTGELFF,TGCGCCAGCAGCGTTACTAGCGGGGCTGGGACCGGGGAGCTGTTTTTT
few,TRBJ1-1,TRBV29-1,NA,CSVPGGTEAFF,TGCAGCGTTCCTGGGGGCACTGAAGCTTTCTTT
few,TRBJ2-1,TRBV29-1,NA,CSVRALSGSYNEQFF,TGCAGCGTTCGAGCTCTTTCAGGATCCTACAATGAGCAGTTCTTC
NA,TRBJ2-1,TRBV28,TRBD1,CASRDWDREVGEQFF,TGTGCCAGCAGGGACTGGGACAGGGAGGTCGGTGAGCAGTTCTTC